This T cell receptor (beta chain) was retrieved from a study of technical replicates of blood from a few donors. The germline gives CDR1 SGDLS, CDR2 YYNGEE. The CDR3 sequence is 15 residues long. Trimming pared 3 bases from V and 5 bases from J, leaving 14 bases between. TCRdb's copy holds only in-frame clones and misses some; the assay was immunoSEQ multiplex PCR. The sample contains about 74,000 clones, 89% of which appear only once. Sequencing was done on a sample of T cells isolated from PBMCs. The chain links TRBV9 to TRBJ1-4; D unresolved. This clonotype was sampled from a human donor in good health. The CDR3 DNA is TGTGCCAGCAGCGCCCGTGCACAGTCAAATGAAAAACTGTTTTTT. It encodes CASSARAQSNEKLFF.